This T cell receptor beta chain was captured in a study of chemoradiotherapy in HPV16-positive cancers. Repertoires were sampled repeatedly during chemoradiotherapy. This clone was seen a handful of times. From germline, CDR1 is SNHLY and CDR2 FYNNEI. This CDR3 has 12 residues. The V gene lost 4 bases and the J gene lost 1 base, with 2 bases spanning the gap. Using immunoSEQ multiplex PCR, the repertoire was profiled, and TCRdb retains in-frame clones only, with some absent. The table lists tens of thousands of clones, 73% of them singletons. The receptor comes from a human donor with HPV-associated anogenital cancer. The chain joins TRBV2 to TRBJ2-1; D unresolved. This material was acquired from a patient who underwent chemoradiotherapy. DNA for the CDR3: TGTGCCAGCAGTGGGTCCTACAATGAGCAGTTCTTC. Its protein product is CASSGSYNEQFF. Based on the CDR3 plus reference TRBV2 and TRBJ2-1, the full variable domain is EPEVTQTPSHQVTQMGQEVILRCVPISNHLYFYWYRQILGQKVEFLVSFYNNEISEKSEIFDDQFSVERPDGSNFTLKIRSTKLEDSAMYFCASSGSYNEQFFGPGTRLTVL.